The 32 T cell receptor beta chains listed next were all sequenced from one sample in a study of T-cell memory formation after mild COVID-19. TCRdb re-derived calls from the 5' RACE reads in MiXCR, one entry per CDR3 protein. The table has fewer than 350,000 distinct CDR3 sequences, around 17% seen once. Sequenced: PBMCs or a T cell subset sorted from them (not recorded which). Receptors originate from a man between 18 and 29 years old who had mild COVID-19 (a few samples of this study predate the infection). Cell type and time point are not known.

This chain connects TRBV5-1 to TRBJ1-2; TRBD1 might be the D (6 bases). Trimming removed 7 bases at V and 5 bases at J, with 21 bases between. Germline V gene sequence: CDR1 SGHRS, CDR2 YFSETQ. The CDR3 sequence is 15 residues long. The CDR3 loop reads CASQPTGRGDYGYTF. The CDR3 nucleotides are TGCGCCAGCCAACCCACCGGCAGGGGTGATTATGGCTACACCTTC.

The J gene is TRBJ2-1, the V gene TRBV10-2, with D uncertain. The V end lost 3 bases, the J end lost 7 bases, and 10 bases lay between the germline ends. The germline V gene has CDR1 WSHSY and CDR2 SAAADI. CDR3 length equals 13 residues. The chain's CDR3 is CASSDGVENEQFF. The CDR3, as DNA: TGCGCCAGCAGTGATGGGGTAGAAAATGAGCAGTTCTTC.

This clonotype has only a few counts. CDR3 nucleotides: TGCAGTGCGACCCTGACAGCAAATGAGCAGTTCTTC. It codes for CSATLTANEQFF. V and J are TRBV20-1 and TRBJ2-1; D may be TRBD1 (5 bases). Looked up from germline, CDR1 is DFQATT and CDR2 is SNEGSKA (reference sequence). This CDR3 is built from 12 residues. V was cut by 6 bases and J by 7 bases, with 13 bases left in between.

Here the CDR3 reads CASSLHRADTQYF. As DNA, the CDR3 is TGCGCCAGCAGCCTGCACAGGGCAGATACGCAGTATTTT. V gene TRBV4-1 combines with J gene TRBJ2-3, with D perhaps TRBD1 (6 bases). This CDR3 comprises 13 residues. Germline CDR1 and CDR2: MGHRA and YSYEKL. Trimming took off 4 bases at V and 4 bases at J, with 9 bases between the two ends.

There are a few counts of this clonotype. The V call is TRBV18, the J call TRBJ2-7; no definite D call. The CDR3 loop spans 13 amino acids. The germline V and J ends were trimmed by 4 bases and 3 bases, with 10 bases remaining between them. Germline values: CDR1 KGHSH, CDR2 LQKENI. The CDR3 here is CASSHGEVYEQYV. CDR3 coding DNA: TGTGCCAGCTCACATGGGGAAGTCTACGAGCAGTACGTC.

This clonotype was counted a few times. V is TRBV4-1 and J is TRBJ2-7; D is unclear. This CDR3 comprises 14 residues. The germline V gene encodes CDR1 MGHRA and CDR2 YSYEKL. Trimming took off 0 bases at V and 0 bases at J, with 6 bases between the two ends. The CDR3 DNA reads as TGCGCCAGCAGCCAAGATCTGAGCTCCTACGAGCAGTACTTC. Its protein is CASSQDLSSYEQYF.

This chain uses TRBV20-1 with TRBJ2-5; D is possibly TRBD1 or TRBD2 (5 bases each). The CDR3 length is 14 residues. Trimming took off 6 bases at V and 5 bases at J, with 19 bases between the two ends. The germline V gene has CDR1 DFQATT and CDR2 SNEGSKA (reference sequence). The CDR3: CSAGPGTRAETQYF. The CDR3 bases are TGCAGTGCCGGACCGGGGACCCGAGCGGAGACCCAGTACTTC.

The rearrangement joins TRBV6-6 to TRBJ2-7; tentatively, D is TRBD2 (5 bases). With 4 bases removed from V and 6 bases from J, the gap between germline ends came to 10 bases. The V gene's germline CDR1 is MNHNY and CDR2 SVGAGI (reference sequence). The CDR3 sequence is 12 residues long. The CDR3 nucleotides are TGTGCCAGCAGTTCTACTAGGAGCGAGCAGTACTTC. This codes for CASSSTRSEQYF.

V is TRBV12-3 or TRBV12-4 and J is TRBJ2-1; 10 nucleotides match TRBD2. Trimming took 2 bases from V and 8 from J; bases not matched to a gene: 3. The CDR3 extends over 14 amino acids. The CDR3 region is CASSLFLAGDEQFF. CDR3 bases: TGTGCCAGCAGTTTATTCCTAGCGGGGGATGAGCAGTTCTTC.

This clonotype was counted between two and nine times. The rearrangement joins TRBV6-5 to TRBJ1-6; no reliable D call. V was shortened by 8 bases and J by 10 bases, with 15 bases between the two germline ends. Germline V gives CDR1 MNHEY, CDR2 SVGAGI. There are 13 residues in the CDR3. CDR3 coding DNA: TGTGCCAGCTGGTCCCATCCCCGGTCACCCCTCCACTTT. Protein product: CASWSHPRSPLHF.

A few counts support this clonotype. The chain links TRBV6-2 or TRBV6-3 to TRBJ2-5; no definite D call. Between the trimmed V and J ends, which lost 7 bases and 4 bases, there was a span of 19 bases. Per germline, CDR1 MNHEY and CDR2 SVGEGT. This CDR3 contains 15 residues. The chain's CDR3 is CASTSPSDGAETQYF. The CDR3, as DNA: TGTGCCAGCACCAGCCCCTCGGACGGAGCAGAGACCCAGTACTTC.

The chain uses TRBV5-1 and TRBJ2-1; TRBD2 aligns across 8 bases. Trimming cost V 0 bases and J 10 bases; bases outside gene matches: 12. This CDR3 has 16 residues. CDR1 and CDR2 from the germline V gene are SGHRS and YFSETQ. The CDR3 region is CASSLGPYGGVGEQFF. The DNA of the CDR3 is TGCGCCAGCAGCTTGGGCCCCTACGGGGGGGTCGGGGAGCAGTTCTTC. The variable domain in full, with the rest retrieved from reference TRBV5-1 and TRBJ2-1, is KAGVTQTPRYLIKTRGQQVTLSCSPISGHRSVSWYQQTPGQGLQFLFEYFSETQRNKGNFPGRFSGRQFSNSRSEMNVSTLELGDSALYLCASSLGPYGGVGEQFFGPGTRLTVL.

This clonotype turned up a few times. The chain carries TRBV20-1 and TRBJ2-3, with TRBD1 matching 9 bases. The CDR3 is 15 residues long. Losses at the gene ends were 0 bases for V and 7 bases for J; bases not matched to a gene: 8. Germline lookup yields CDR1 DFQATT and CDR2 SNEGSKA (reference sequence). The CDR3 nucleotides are TGCAGTGCTAGAGATCTGGGGACAGGGTTGAATACGCAGTATTTT. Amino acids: CSARDLGTGLNTQYF.

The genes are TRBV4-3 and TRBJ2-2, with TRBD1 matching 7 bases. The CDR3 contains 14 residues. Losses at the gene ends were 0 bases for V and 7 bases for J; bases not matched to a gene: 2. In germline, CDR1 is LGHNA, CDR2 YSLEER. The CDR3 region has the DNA TGCGCCAGCAGCCAAGATCCAGGGGGCGGGGAGCTGTTTTTT. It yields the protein CASSQDPGGGELFF.

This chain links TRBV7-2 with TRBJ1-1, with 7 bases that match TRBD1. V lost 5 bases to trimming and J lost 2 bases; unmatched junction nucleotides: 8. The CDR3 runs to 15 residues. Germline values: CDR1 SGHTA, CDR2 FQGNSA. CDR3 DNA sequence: TGTGCCAGCAGCATAAGACAGGGCCTTAACACTGAAGCTTTCTTT. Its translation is CASSIRQGLNTEAFF.

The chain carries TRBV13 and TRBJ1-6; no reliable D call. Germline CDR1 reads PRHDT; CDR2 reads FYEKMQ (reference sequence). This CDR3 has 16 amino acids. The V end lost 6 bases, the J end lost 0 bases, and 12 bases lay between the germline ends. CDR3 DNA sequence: TGTGCCAGCAGAGCCCGGGGATACTCCTATAATTCACCCCTCCACTTT. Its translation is CASRARGYSYNSPLHF. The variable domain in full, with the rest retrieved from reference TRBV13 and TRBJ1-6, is AAGVIQSPRHLIKEKRETATLKCYPIPRHDTVYWYQQGPGQDPQFLISFYEKMQSDKGSIPDRFSAQQFSDYHSELNMSSLELGDSALYFCASRARGYSYNSPLHFGNGTRLTVT.

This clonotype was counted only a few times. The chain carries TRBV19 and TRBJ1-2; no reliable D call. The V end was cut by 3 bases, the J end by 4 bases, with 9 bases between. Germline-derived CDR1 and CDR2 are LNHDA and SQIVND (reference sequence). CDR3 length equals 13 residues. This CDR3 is CASSITRSYGYTF. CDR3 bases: TGTGCCAGTAGTATTACAAGAAGCTATGGCTACACCTTC.

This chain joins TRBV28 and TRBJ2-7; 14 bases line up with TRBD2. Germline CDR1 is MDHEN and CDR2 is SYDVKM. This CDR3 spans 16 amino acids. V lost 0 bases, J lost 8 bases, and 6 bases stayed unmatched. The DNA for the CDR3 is TGTGCCAGCAGTTTATGGGAGGGACTAGCGGGAGTCCAGCAGTACTTC. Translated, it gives CASSLWEGLAGVQQYF.

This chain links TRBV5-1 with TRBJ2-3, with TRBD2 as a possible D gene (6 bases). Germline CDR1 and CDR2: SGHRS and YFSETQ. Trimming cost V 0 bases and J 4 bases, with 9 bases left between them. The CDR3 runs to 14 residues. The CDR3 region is CASSLVSGADTQYF. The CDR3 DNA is TGCGCCAGCAGCTTGGTTTCGGGGGCAGATACGCAGTATTTT.

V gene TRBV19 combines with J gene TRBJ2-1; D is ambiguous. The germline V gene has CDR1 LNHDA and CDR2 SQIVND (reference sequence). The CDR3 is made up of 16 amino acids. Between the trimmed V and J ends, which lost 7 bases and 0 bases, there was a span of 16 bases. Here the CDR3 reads CASNLDGPGSYNEQFF. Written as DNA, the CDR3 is TGTGCCAGTAACCTTGACGGCCCAGGCTCCTACAATGAGCAGTTCTTC.

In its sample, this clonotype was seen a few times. CDR3 amino acids: CASSPYARGAGAKNIQYF. In DNA form, the CDR3 reads TGCGCCAGCAGCCCTTACGCCCGTGGTGCGGGAGCCAAAAACATTCAGTACTTC. The chain employs TRBV4-3 and TRBJ2-4; D may be TRBD2 (5 bases). The length of the CDR3 is 18 residues. Trimming stripped 4 bases from V and 0 bases from J, with 19 bases between. Germline V gives CDR1 LGHNA, CDR2 YSLEER.

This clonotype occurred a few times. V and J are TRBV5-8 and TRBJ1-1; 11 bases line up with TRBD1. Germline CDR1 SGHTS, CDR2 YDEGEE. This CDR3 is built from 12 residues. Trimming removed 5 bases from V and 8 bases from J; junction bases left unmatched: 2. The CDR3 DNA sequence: TGTGCCAGCAGTTGGACAGGGGGCGAAGCTTTCTTT. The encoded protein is CASSWTGGEAFF.

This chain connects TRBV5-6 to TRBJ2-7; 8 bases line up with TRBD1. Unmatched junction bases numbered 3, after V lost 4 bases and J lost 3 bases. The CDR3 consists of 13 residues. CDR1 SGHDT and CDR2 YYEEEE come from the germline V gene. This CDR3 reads CASSLDRDYEQYV. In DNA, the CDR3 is TGTGCCAGCAGCCTGGACAGGGACTACGAGCAGTACGTC.

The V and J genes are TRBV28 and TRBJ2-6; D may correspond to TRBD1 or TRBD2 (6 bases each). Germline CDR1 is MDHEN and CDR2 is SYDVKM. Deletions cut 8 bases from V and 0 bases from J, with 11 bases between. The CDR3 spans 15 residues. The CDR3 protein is CASGGLVSGANVLTF. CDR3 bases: TGTGCCAGCGGGGGGCTGGTCTCTGGGGCCAACGTCCTGACTTTC. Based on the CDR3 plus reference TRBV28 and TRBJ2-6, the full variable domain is DVKVTQSSRYLVKRTGEKVFLECVQDMDHENMFWYRQDPGLGLRLIYFSYDVKMKEKGDIPEGYSVSREKKERFSLILESASTNQTSMYLCASGGLVSGANVLTFGAGSRLTVL.

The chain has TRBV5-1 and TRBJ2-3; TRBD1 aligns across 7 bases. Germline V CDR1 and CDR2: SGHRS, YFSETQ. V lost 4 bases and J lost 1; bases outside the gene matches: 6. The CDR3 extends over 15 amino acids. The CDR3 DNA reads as TGCGCCAGCAGCGCAGACAGGGTTGGCACAGATACGCAGTATTTT. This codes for CASSADRVGTDTQYF.

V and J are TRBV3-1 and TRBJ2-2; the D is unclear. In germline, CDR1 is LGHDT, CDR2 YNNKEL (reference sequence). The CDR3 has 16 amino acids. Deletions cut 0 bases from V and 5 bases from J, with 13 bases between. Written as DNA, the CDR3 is TGTGCCAGCAGCCAAGATCAGCCCGGACGGACCGGGGAGCTGTTTTTT. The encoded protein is CASSQDQPGRTGELFF.

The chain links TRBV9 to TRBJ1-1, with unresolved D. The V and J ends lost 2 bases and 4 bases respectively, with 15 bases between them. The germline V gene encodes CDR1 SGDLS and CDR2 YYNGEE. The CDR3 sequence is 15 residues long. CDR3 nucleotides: TGTGCCAGCAGCGTGGCCTCTGATTTGAGCACTGAAGCTTTCTTT. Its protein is CASSVASDLSTEAFF.

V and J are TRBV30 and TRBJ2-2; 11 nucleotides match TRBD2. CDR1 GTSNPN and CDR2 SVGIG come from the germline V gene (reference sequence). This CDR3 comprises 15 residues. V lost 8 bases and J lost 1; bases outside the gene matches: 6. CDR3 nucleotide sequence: TGTGCCCGCACAGGGACTAGCGGGAACACCGGGGAGCTGTTTTTT. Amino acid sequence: CARTGTSGNTGELFF.

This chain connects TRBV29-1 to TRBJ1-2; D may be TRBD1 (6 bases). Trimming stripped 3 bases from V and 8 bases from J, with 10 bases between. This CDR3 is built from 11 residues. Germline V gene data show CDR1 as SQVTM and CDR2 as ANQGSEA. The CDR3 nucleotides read TGCAGCGTTGACAGGGGAGGGGGCTACACCTTC. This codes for CSVDRGGGYTF. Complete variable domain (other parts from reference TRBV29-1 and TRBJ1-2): SAVISQKPSRDICQRGTSLTIQCQVDSQVTMMFWYRQQPGQSLTLIATANQGSEATYESGFVIDKFPISRPNLTFSTLTVSNMSPEDSSIYLCSVDRGGGYTFGSGTRLTVV.

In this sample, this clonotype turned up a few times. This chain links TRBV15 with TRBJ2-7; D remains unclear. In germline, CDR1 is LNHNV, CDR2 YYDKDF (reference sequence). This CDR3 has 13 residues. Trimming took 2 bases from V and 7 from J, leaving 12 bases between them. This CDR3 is CATSRSDGWEQYV. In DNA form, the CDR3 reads TGTGCCACCAGCAGATCGGACGGGTGGGAGCAGTACGTC.

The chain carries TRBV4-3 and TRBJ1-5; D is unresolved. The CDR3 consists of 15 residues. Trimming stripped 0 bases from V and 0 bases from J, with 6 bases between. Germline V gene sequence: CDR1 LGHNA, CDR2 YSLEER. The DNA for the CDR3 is TGCGCCAGCAGCCAAGAACACAATAGCAATCAGCCCCAGCATTTT. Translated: CASSQEHNSNQPQHF.

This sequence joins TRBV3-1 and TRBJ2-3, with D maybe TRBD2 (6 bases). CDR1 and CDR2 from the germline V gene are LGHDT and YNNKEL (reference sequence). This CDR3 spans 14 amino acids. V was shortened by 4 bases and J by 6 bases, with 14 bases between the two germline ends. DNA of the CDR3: TGTGCCAGCAGCCCGGGGACTCCTCTGGATACGCAGTATTTT. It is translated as CASSPGTPLDTQYF.